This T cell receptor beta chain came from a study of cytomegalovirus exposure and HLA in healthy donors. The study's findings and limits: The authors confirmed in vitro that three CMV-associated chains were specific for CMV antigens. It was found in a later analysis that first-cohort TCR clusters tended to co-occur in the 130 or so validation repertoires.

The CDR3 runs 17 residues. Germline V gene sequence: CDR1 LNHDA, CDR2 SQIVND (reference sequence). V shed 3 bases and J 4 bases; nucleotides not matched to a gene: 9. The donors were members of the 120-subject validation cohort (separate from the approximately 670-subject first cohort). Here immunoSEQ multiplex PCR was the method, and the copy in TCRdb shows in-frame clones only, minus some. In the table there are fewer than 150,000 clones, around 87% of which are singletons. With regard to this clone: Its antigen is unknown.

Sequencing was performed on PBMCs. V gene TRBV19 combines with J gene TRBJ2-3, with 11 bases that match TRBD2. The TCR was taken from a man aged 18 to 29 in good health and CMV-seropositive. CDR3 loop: CASSILVAGGPADTQYF. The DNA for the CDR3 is TGTGCCAGTAGTATTTTGGTAGCGGGGGGGCCCGCAGATACGCAGTATTTT.